This T cell receptor beta chain originates from a study of T cell responses to AZD1222 COVID-19 vaccine. Study-wide findings and caveats: Variant regions that are unmutated are reportedly the target of nearly half of spike-specific TCRs. Spike-wide vaccine-associated CD4 TCRs dominated at 160-218 and 743-854.

Notes on this clone: Its antigen is unknown.

The CDR3 length is 14 residues. Germline CDR1 reads SGHTA; CDR2 reads FQGNSA. The V gene end was trimmed by 5 bases and the J gene end by 6 bases; junction bases not matched to a gene: 5. Generated by immunoSEQ multiplex PCR, the TCRdb table keeps only in-frame clones and is missing some. This table has roughly 91,000 clones, roughly 89% appearing once. The clonotype originates from an adult in good health. The material was peripheral blood, obtained on day 0 of AZD1222 vaccination. The chain joins TRBV7-2 to TRBJ1-5, with 9 bases lining up with TRBD1. The CDR3 spells CASSQNRGLQPQHF. The DNA for the CDR3 is TGTGCCAGCAGCCAGAACAGGGGGCTTCAGCCCCAGCATTTT.